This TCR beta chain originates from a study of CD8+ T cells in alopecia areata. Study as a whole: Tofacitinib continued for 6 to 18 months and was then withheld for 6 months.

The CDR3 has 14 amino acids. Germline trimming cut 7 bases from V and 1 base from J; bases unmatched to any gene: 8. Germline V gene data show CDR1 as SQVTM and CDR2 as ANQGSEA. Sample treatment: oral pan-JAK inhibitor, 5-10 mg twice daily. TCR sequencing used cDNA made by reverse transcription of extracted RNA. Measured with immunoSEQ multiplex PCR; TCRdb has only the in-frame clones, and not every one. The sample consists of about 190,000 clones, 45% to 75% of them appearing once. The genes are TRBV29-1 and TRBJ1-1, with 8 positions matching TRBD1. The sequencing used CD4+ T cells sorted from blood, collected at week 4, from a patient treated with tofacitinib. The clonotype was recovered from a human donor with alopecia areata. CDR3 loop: CSANRGFRNTEAFF. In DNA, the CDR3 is TGCAGCGCGAACAGGGGGTTTAGGAACACTGAAGCTTTCTTT. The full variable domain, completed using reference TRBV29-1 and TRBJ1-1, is SAVISQKPSRDICQRGTSLTIQCQVDSQVTMMFWYRQQPGQSLTLIATANQGSEATYESGFVIDKFPISRPNLTFSTLTVSNMSPEDSSIYLCSANRGFRNTEAFFGQGTRLTVV.